This T cell receptor beta chain came from a study of patients and donors after allogeneic stem cell transplantation. There are many counts of this clonotype. Trimming took off 3 bases at V and 1 base at J, with 12 bases between the two ends. The CDR3 runs 16 residues. Per the germline V gene, CDR1 is SGHTA and CDR2 is FQGNSA. From the RT-PCR reads, TCRdb called clonotypes with MiXCR, one entry per CDR3 protein. The sample yields about a million distinct CDR3 sequences, over 15% seen once. This TCR was sampled from a human donor who was either an allogeneic HSCT recipient or a stem cell or donor lymphocyte infusion donor (not recorded which). It is not recorded whose cells these are; they may come from a transplant donor. The sequenced sample was blood, either unsorted or a sorted T cell fraction (not recorded which). This chain joins TRBV7-2 and TRBJ1-4, with unresolved D. CDR3 nucleotides: TGTGCCAGCAGCTTGGAACCCGGTCGAACTAATGAAAAACTGTTTTTT. Encoded protein: CASSLEPGRTNEKLFF.